This TCR beta chain was recorded in a study of T cell repertoires in cytomegalovirus infection. Study as a whole: The authors used CMV epitopes that were HLA-C-restricted (recently identified) and HLA-B-restricted (well studied). Indicated by public TCR beta signatures were CMV infection and matching HLA type. Study-wide results and caveats: Totalled public TCR beta family frequency picked out people who carried CMV plus the relevant HLA. HLA-C-restricted TCR beta clonotypes specific for CMV led the ex vivo response.

For this clonotype: The antigen is not known.

This CDR3 comprises 16 residues. Trimming stripped 4 bases from V and 4 bases from J, with 19 bases between. From the reads, TCRdb called clonotypes with MiXCR, one entry per CDR3 protein. The table lists 450,000 to 550,000 distinct CDR3 sequences, about 39% of them singletons. The V gene is TRBV12-3 or TRBV12-4, the J gene TRBJ2-5, with a tentative D call TRBD2 (7 bases). This clonotype was obtained from a human donor in good health (CMV status not recorded). Some clones in this sample may be carry-over from other donors' samples. Specimen: cultured PBMCs, collected from culture after CMV antigen stimulation. DNA for the CDR3: TGTGCCAGCAGTTCCGGACCTGGGGGGGGCGGAGAGACCCAGTACTTC. This codes for CASSSGPGGGGETQYF.